Listed below are T cell receptor beta chains from one sample, sequenced in a study of T cell repertoires in cytomegalovirus infection. Via MiXCR, TCRdb re-called the reads, giving one row per CDR3 protein. The table records hundreds of thousands of distinct CDR3 sequences, 15% to 20% of them present only once. The sequenced sample consisted of PBMCs. The receptors derive from a human donor in good health (CMV status not recorded). Some clones in this sample may be carry-over from other donors' samples. CDR3s include the opening cysteine and the closing phenylalanine or tryptophan. The order of the fields is D gene, V gene, clone size, J gene, CDR3 DNA, CDR3 protein. D genes are given only for firm matches. The size of a clone is reported for some rows only, either as once, few or many, or as a class for expanded clones.

>-|TRBV10-3|many|TRBJ2-3
TGTGCCATCAACGGCGGGAGCACAGATACGCAGTATTTT
CAINGGSTDTQYF
>-|TRBV2|once|TRBJ1-6
TGTGCCAGCAGTACCCTCTGGAGCTCCTATAATTCACCCCTCCACTTT
CASSTLWSSYNSPLHF
>-|TRBV20-1|-|TRBJ2-3
TGCAGTGCCCCTCTAGGGTCCCGTACAGATACGCAGTATTTT
CSAPLGSRTDTQYF
>-|TRBV7-9|few|TRBJ1-1
TGTGCCAGCAGCAACATGAACACTGAAGCTTTCTTT
CASSNMNTEAFF
>TRBD1|TRBV2|many|TRBJ2-2
TGTGCCAGCAATGCCGGGACAGTCAACACCGGGGAGCTGTTTTTT
CASNAGTVNTGELFF
>TRBD1|TRBV4-1|-|TRBJ1-2
TGCGCCAGCAGCCAACTGGGGACAGGGGAGAACTATGGCTACACCTTC
CASSQLGTGENYGYTF
>-|TRBV7-2|many|TRBJ2-7
TGTGCCAGCAGCTGGCCCGGAGGGGGCTACGAGCAGTACTTC
CASSWPGGGYEQYF
>-|TRBV7-9|-|TRBJ2-1
TGTGCCAGCAGCTTAGCGAGAGGGTCGGATAATGAGCAGTTCTTC
CASSLARGSDNEQFF
>-|TRBV20-1|many|TRBJ1-5
TGCAGTGCTAACCCGGACAGAAGTAGCAATCAGCCCCAGCATTTT
CSANPDRSSNQPQHF
>-|TRBV20-1|-|TRBJ1-1
TGCAGTGCGCCGACGGCGTCTGCGGGAGCTTTCTTT
CSAPTASAGAFF
>TRBD2|TRBV20-1|-|TRBJ2-5
TGCAGTGCTAGACCAGCGGGGGTACAAGAGACCCAGTACTTC
CSARPAGVQETQYF
>-|TRBV6-1|-|TRBJ1-1
TGTGCCAGCAGCCGAGGGTGGGGCACTGAAGCTTTCTTT
CASSRGWGTEAFF
>-|TRBV6-5|-|TRBJ1-2
TGTGCCAGCAGTTACTCGAGGGGAAGGGGGAACTATGGCTACACCTTC
CASSYSRGRGNYGYTF
>-|TRBV19|-|TRBJ1-6
TGTGCCAGTAGTACTTCAGGCTTATATTCACCCCTCCACTTT
CASSTSGLYSPLHF
>TRBD1|TRBV20-1|few|TRBJ2-1
TGCAGCCGTACAGGGGTACTCTACAATGAGCAGTTCTTC
CSRTGVLYNEQFF
>-|TRBV9|few|TRBJ2-5
TGTGCCAGCAGCGTAGGGCGCGGGACCAACCAAGAGACCCAGTACTTC
CASSVGRGTNQETQYF
>TRBD1|TRBV5-1|-|TRBJ2-3
TGCGCCAGCAGCTATTCGGGACAGAACACAGATACGCAGTATTTT
CASSYSGQNTDTQYF
>-|TRBV28|few|TRBJ2-5
TGTGCCAGCAGGCCCCACTTCGGGCGGGACCAAGAGACCCAGTACTTC
CASRPHFGRDQETQYF
>-|TRBV7-2|many|TRBJ2-2
TGTGCCAGCAGCTTTGTGACAGGGAACACCGGGGAGCTGTTTTTT
CASSFVTGNTGELFF
>-|TRBV28|-|TRBJ2-5
TGTGCCAGCGCCCAGAAGACCCAGTACTTC
CASAQKTQYF
>TRBD1|TRBV20-1|many|TRBJ1-2
TGCAGTGCTCCCTCCGGGACAGGGGACACTAACTATGGCTACACCTTC
CSAPSGTGDTNYGYTF
>-|TRBV12-3/TRBV12-4|few|TRBJ1-5
TGTGCCAGCAGTTTTAATGTGTCGCCTAAAGCGGATCAGCCCCAGCATTTT
CASSFNVSPKADQPQHF
>-|TRBV15|many|TRBJ2-3
TGTGCCACCAGCAGAGATCGGGGAATCACAGATACGCAGTATTTT
CATSRDRGITDTQYF
>-|TRBV4-1|many|TRBJ1-3
TGCGCCAGCAGCCTCTCGATGCCGGAAACTGGAAACACCATATATTTT
CASSLSMPETGNTIYF
>-|TRBV3-1|-|TRBJ1-2
TGTGCCAGCAGCCTCGAAACTAACTATGGCTACACCTTC
CASSLETNYGYTF
>TRBD1|TRBV25-1|-|TRBJ1-2
TGTGCCAGCAGTGGGCCATCCGGGACAGGGGTTAACTATGGCTACACCTTC
CASSGPSGTGVNYGYTF
>-|TRBV15|-|TRBJ2-3
TGTGCCACCAGCCGAGGGCTCCCAGATACGCAGTATTTT
CATSRGLPDTQYF
>-|TRBV7-9|-|TRBJ2-3
TGTGCCAGCAGCCCCCCCAGCCCTGCGCAGTATTTT
CASSPPSPAQYF
>-|TRBV20-1|many|TRBJ2-1
TGCAGTGCTGTAGGGATCCCGGACCTTAGCTCCTACAATGAGCAGTTCTTC
CSAVGIPDLSSYNEQFF
>-|TRBV6-5|-|TRBJ2-7
TGTGCCAGCAGTTACTCTCTATCAGGATACGAGCAGTACTTC
CASSYSLSGYEQYF
>-|TRBV28|many|TRBJ2-7
TGTGCCAGCAGCCCAGTTTGGGGCGAAAGCCCCCACTACGAGCAGTACTTC
CASSPVWGESPHYEQYF
>TRBD1|TRBV2|few|TRBJ2-5
TGTGCCAGCAGCGGACAGGTTCGGACCCAGTACTTC
CASSGQVRTQYF
>-|TRBV12-3/TRBV12-4|few|TRBJ1-3
TGTGCCAGCAGCGAGGGAGGCACCATATATTTT
CASSEGGTIYF
>-|TRBV10-3|-|TRBJ1-1
TGTGCCTCACGGAGGGAAGTGAACACTGAAGCTTTCTTT
CASRREVNTEAFF
>-|TRBV7-8|many|TRBJ1-6
TGTGCCAGCAGCTTAGAATCGGGCAGCCACCTATCACCCCTCCACTTT
CASSLESGSHLSPLHF
>TRBD2|TRBV20-1|-|TRBJ2-7
TGCAGTGCTAGAAGTACTAGCGTGGGTTACGAGCAGTACTTC
CSARSTSVGYEQYF
>TRBD2|TRBV5-8|few|TRBJ2-1
TGTGCCAGCAGCTTGGTAACTAGCGCCGCCTACAATGAGCAGTTCTTC
CASSLVTSAAYNEQFF
>TRBD1|TRBV18|once|TRBJ1-4
TGTGCCAGTAACCCCGGGACAGGATATGAAAAACTGTTTTTT
CASNPGTGYEKLFF
>-|TRBV12-3/TRBV12-4|many|TRBJ1-1
TGTGCCAGCAGTTTAAGGGGGGACTTGGCTTTCTTT
CASSLRGDLAFF
>-|TRBV28|many|TRBJ2-1
TGTGCCAGCAGTCTAGGACTCCCGGACGAGGAGCAGTTCTTC
CASSLGLPDEEQFF
>-|TRBV6-5|-|TRBJ1-6
TGTGCCAGCAGTTACTCGAGACAGACAAATTCACCCCTCCACTTT
CASSYSRQTNSPLHF
>TRBD1|TRBV7-2|many|TRBJ2-7
TGTGCCAGCAGTAATAGACAGGGCCCCTACGAGCAGTACTTC
CASSNRQGPYEQYF
>-|TRBV10-3|few|TRBJ2-1
TGTGCCTCTTACATGGGGGGCTCCTACAATGAGCAGTTCTTC
CASYMGGSYNEQFF
>TRBD2|TRBV12-3/TRBV12-4|many|TRBJ2-7
TGTGCCAGCAGTTTAGGTGACGGGGGGGCCTACGAGCAGTACTTC
CASSLGDGGAYEQYF
>-|TRBV5-4|-|TRBJ2-2
TGTGCCAGCAGCTCTCTCACGGGATTAGGCACCGGGGAGCTGTTTTTT
CASSSLTGLGTGELFF
>TRBD1|TRBV7-2|many|TRBJ1-1
TGTGCCAGCAGCGGACGACAGGGGAACACTGAAGCTTTCTTT
CASSGRQGNTEAFF
>-|TRBV6-1|many|TRBJ1-5
TGTGCCAGCAGTGAGGGACACCGAAATCAGCCCCAGCATTTT
CASSEGHRNQPQHF
>-|TRBV19|many|TRBJ2-2
TGTGCCAGTAGTTGGACCATACAGAACACCGGGGAGCTGTTTTTT
CASSWTIQNTGELFF
>TRBD1|TRBV7-2|-|TRBJ1-1
TGTGCCAGCAGCGCGGGACAGGGCTCATTGAACACTGAAGCTTTCTTT
CASSAGQGSLNTEAFF
>TRBD1|TRBV7-2|many|TRBJ1-5
TGTGCCAGCAGCTTAGCGGGACAGTTAAGCAATCAGCCCCAGCATTTT
CASSLAGQLSNQPQHF
>TRBD2|TRBV6-2/TRBV6-3|-|TRBJ2-5
TGTGCCAGCAGTTACTCAACTAGCGGATTGGAGACCCAGTACTTC
CASSYSTSGLETQYF
>-|TRBV4-2|-|TRBJ1-6
TGTGCCAGCAGCCAAGATGGTTCACCCCTCCACTTT
CASSQDGSPLHF
>-|TRBV4-1|-|TRBJ1-1
TGTGCCAGCAGCCAAGATTTACTGACCGCTGAAGCTTTCTTT
CASSQDLLTAEAFF